Sequencing of this TCR beta chain was carried out in a study of blood T cell repertoires in COVID-19. Study-level information: Acute and convalescent COVID-19 specimens originated in the United States, Italy and Spain. PBMCs, B-cell-depleted T cells, or T cells provided the cDNA or gDNA that made up the material.

As processed by the authors: Amplified reference gene primers provided the basis for estimating nucleated cell counts. The data were produced by immunoSEQ multiplex PCR, yet TCRdb's version contains in-frame clones alone and is incomplete. V, J and clone size derive from that table, while D and trimming were established from the DNA sequence. The sample lists 60,000 to 75,000 clones; 76% were seen once. V shed 2 bases and J 2 bases; nucleotides not matched to a gene: 3. The CDR3 contains 14 residues. Germline V gene data show CDR1 as KGHSH and CDR2 as LQKENI. The sample comprised peripheral blood. The chain recombines TRBV18 with TRBJ2-7, with 7 nucleotides matching TRBD1. This sequence was found in a woman between 45 and 65 years old with active or convalescent COVID-19. CDR3 protein: CASSPGQGAYEQYF. CDR3 DNA sequence: TGTGCCAGCTCACCAGGGCAGGGGGCCTACGAGCAGTACTTC.